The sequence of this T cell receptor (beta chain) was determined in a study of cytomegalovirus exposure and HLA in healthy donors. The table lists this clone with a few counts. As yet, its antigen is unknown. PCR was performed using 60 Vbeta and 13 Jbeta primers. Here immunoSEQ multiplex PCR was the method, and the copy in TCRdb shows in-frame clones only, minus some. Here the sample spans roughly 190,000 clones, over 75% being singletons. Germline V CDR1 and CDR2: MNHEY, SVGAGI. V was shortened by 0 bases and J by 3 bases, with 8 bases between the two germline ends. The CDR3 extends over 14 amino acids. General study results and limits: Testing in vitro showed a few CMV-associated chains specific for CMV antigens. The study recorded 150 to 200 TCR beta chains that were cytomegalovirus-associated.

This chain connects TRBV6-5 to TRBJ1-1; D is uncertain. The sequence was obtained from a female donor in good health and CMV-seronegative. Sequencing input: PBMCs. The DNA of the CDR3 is TGTGCCAGCAGTTACTCCATGAGCGACACTGAAGCTTTCTTT. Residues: CASSYSMSDTEAFF.